The entry below gives a single T cell receptor (beta chain) sequence along with its context. The antigen is undetermined. TCRdb's table, derived via immunoSEQ multiplex PCR, lists solely in-frame clones and lacks some. The sample consists of 30,000 to 45,000 clones, over 80% of them appearing once. The sample originates from a study of OX40 agonist ivuxolimab in advanced cancers. Study findings and constraints: On average, CD8+ T cells showed a greater number of expanded clones than CD4+.

Trimming pared 4 bases from V and 4 bases from J, leaving 17 bases between. Germline V gene lookup returns CDR1 SGHRS and CDR2 YFSETQ. CDR3 size: 15 residues. The study sampled blood at baseline, cycle 4 day 1, and cycle 7 day 1. This sequence was found in an adult with an advanced solid tumor such as melanoma, head and neck, liver or kidney cancer. This sample comprised CD4+ or CD8+ T cells sorted from blood, obtained in a trial of the OX40 agonist ivuxolimab. The chain couples TRBV5-1 to TRBJ1-1; perhaps TRBD1 as D (5 bases). CDR3 in amino acids: CASSASGLGGTEAFF. CDR3 nucleotide sequence: TGCGCCAGCAGCGCATCCGGCCTCGGGGGCACTGAAGCTTTCTTT.